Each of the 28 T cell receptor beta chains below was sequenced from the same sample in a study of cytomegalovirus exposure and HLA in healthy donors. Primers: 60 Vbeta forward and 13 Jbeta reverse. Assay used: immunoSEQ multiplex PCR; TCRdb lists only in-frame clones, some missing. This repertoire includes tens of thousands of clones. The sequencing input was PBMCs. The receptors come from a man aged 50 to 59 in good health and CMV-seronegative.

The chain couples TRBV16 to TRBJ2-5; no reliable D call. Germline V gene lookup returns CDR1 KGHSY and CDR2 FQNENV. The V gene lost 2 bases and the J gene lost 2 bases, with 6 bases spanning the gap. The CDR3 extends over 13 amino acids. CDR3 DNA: TGTGCCAGCAGCCAAGGCCGACAAGAGACCCAGTACTTC. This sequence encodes CASSQGRQETQYF.

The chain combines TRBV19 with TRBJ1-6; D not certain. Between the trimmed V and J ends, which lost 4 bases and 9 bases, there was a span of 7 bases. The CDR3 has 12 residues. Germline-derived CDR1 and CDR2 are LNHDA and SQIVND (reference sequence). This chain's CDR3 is CASSNTASPLHF. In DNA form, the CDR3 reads TGTGCCAGTAGTAACACAGCTTCACCCCTCCACTTT.

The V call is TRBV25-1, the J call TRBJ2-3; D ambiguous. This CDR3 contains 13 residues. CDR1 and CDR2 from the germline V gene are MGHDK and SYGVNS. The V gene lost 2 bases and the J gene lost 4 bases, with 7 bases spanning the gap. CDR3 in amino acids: CASSEEIADTQYF. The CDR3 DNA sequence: TGTGCCAGCAGTGAAGAGATAGCAGATACGCAGTATTTT.

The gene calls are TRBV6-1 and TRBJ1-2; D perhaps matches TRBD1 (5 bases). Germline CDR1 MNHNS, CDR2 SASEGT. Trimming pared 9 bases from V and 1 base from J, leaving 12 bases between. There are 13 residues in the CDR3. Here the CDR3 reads CASQTVNNYGYTF. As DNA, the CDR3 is TGTGCCAGTCAGACAGTAAATAACTATGGCTACACCTTC.

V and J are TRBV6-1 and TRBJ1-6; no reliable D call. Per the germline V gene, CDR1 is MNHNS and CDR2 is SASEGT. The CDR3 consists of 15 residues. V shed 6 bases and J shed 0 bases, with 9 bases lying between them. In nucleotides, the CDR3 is TGTGCCAGCAGAGAGGTGAGCTCCTATAATTCACCCCTCCACTTT. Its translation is CASREVSSYNSPLHF.

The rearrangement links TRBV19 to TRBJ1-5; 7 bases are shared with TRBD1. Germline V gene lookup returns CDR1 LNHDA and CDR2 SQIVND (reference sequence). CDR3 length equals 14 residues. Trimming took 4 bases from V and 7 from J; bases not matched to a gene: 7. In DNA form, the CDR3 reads TGTGCCAGTAGTACGCCAGACAGGGCCCAGCCCCAGCATTTT. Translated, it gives CASSTPDRAQPQHF.

CDR3 sequence: CASSGDSYNSPLHF. In DNA form, the CDR3 reads TGTGCCAGCAGTGGAGACTCCTATAATTCACCCCTCCACTTT. V and J are TRBV2 and TRBJ1-6; D remains unclear. The V end lost 4 bases, the J end lost 0 bases, and 4 bases lay between the germline ends. The CDR3 is 14 amino acids. The germline V gene encodes CDR1 SNHLY and CDR2 FYNNEI.

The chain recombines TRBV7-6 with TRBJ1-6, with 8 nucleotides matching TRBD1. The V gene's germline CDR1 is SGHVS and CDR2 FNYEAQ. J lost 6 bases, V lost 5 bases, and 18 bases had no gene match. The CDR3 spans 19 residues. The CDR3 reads CASSPSDGQGMGGNSPLHF. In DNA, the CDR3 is TGTGCCAGCAGCCCATCCGACGGACAGGGCATGGGGGGTAATTCACCCCTCCACTTT. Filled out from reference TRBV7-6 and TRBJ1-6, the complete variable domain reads GAGVSQSPRYKVTKRGQDVALRCDPISGHVSLYWYRQALGQGPEFLTYFNYEAQQDKSGLPNDRFSAERPEGSISTLTIQRTEQRDSAMYRCASSPSDGQGMGGNSPLHFGNGTRLTVT.

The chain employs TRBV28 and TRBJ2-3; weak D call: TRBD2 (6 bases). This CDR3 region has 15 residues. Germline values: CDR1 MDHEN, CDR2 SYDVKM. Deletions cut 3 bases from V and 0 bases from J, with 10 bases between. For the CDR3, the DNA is TGTGCCAGCAGTTTTGGGGGGAGAAGCACAGATACGCAGTATTTT. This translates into CASSFGGRSTDTQYF.

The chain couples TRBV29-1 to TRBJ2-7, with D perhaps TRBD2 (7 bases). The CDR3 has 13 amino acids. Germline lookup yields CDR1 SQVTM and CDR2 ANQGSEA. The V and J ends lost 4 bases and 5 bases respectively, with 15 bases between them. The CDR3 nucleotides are TGCAGCGTTGCAGGTACGGGGGGCCACGAGCAGTACTTC. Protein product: CSVAGTGGHEQYF.

This CDR3 is CASNDKAGGAGEQFF. In DNA form, the CDR3 reads TGTGCCAGCAACGACAAGGCTGGGGGGGCCGGAGAGCAGTTCTTC. This chain links TRBV6-5 with TRBJ2-1, with D possibly being TRBD2 (7 bases). V lost 7 bases and J 10 bases, leaving 23 bases between the germline ends. Per germline, CDR1 MNHEY and CDR2 SVGAGI. There are 15 residues in the CDR3.

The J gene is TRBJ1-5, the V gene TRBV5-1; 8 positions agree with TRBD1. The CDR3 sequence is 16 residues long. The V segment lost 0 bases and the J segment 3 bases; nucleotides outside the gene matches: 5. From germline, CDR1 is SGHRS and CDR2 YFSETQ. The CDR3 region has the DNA TGCGCCAGCAGCTTGGGGACAGGGAGGATCAATCAGCCCCAGCATTTT. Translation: CASSLGTGRINQPQHF.

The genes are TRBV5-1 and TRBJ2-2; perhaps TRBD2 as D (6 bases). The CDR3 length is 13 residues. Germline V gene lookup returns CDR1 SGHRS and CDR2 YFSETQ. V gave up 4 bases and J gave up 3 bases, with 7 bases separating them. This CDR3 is CASSGLHTGELFF. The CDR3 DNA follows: TGCGCCAGCAGCGGACTACACACCGGGGAGCTGTTTTTT. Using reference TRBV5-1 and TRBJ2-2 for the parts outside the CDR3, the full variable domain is KAGVTQTPRYLIKTRGQQVTLSCSPISGHRSVSWYQQTPGQGLQFLFEYFSETQRNKGNFPGRFSGRQFSNSRSEMNVSTLELGDSALYLCASSGLHTGELFFGEGSRLTVL.

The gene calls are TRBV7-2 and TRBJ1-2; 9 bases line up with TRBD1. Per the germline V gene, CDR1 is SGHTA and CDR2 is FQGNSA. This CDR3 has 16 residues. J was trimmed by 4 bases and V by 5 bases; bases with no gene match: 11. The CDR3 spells CASSLLRGTGFYGYTF. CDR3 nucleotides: TGTGCCAGCAGCCTTTTGCGTGGGACAGGGTTCTATGGCTACACCTTC.

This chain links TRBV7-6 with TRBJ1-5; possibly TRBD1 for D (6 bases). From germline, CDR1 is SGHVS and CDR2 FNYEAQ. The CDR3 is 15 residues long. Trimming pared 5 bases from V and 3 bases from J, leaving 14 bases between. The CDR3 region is CASSHRDRHNQPQHF. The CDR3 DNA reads TGTGCCAGCAGCCACAGGGACCGACACAATCAGCCCCAGCATTTT.

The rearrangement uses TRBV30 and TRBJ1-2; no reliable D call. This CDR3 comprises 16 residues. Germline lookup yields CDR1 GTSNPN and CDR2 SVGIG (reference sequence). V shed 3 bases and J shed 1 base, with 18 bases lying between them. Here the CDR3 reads CAWSAELAFFNYGYTF. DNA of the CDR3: TGTGCCTGGAGCGCGGAGCTAGCTTTCTTTAACTATGGCTACACCTTC.

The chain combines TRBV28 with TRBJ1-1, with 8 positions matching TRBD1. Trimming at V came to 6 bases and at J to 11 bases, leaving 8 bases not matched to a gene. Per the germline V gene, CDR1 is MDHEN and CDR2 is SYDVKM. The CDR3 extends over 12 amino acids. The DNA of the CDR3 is TGTGCCAGCAGCGCAGGGGGCGCGGCGGCTTTCTTT. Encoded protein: CASSAGGAAAFF.

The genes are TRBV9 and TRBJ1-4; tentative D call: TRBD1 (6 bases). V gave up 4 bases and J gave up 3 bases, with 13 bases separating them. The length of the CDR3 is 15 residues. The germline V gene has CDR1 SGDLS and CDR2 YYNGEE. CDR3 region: CASSTLGAPNEKLFF. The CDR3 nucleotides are TGTGCCAGCAGCACCCTGGGGGCCCCTAATGAAAAACTGTTTTTT.

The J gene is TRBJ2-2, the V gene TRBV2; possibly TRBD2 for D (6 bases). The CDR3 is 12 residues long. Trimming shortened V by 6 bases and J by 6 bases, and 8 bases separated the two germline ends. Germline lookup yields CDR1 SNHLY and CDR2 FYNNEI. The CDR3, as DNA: TGTGCCAGCAGACTAGCAGCCGGGGAGCTGTTTTTT. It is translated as CASRLAAGELFF.

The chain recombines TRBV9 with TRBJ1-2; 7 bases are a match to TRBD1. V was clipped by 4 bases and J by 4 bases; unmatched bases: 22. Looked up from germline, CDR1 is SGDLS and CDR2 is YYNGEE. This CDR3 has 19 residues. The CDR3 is CASSPRTGPLFSSGYGYTF. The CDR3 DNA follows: TGTGCCAGCAGCCCTCGGACAGGACCGCTCTTCTCGAGTGGCTATGGCTACACCTTC.

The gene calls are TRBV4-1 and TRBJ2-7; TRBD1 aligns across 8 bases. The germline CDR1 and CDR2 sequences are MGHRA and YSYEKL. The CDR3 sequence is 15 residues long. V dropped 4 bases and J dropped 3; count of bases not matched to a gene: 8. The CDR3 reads CASSPVPGTGYEQYF. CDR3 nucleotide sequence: TGCGCCAGCAGCCCCGTGCCCGGGACAGGCTACGAGCAGTACTTC.

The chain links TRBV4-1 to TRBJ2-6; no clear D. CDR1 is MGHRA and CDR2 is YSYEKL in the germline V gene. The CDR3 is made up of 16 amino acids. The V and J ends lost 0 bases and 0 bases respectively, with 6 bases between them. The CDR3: CASSQDGSSGANVLTF. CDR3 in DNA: TGCGCCAGCAGCCAAGATGGTAGCTCTGGGGCCAACGTCCTGACTTTC.

Here the CDR3 DNA reads TGTGCCAGCAGCGGAACATCGACTAGTCCAGATACGCAGTATTTT. It codes for CASSGTSTSPDTQYF. The chain recombines TRBV9 with TRBJ2-3; D perhaps matches TRBD2 (6 bases). Deletions cut 3 bases from V and 4 bases from J, with 15 bases between. Germline CDR1 and CDR2: SGDLS and YYNGEE. CDR3 length equals 15 residues.

This CDR3 reads CASSPGHEQYF. CDR3 DNA sequence: TGTGCCAGCTCACCGGGGCACGAGCAGTACTTC. This sequence joins TRBV18 and TRBJ2-7; D possibly corresponds to TRBD1 (5 bases). V was pared by 3 bases and J by 5 bases, with 5 bases between. From germline, CDR1 is KGHSH and CDR2 LQKENI. The CDR3 runs 11 residues.

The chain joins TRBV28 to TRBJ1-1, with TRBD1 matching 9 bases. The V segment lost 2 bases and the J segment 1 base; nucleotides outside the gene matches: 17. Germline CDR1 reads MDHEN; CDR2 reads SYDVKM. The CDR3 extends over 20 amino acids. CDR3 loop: CASSLRVWAGQGNGNTEAFF. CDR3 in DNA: TGTGCCAGCAGTTTAAGGGTATGGGCGGGACAGGGTAACGGGAACACTGAAGCTTTCTTT.

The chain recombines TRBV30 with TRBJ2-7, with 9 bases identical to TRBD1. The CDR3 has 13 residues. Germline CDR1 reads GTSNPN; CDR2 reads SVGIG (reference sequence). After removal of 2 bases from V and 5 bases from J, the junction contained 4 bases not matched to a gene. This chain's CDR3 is CAWSTDRGHEQYF. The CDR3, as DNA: TGTGCCTGGAGTACGGACAGGGGTCACGAGCAGTACTTC.

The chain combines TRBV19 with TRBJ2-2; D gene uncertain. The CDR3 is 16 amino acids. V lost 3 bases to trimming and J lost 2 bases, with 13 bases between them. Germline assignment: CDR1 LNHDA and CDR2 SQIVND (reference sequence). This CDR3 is CASSIKSARNTGELFF. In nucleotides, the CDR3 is TGTGCCAGTAGTATTAAGAGCGCAAGAAACACCGGGGAGCTGTTTTTT.

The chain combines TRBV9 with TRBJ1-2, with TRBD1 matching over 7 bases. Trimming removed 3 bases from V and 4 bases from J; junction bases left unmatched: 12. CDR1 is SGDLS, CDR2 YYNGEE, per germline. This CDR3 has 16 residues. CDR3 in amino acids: CASSATGRRVSYGYTF. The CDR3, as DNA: TGTGCCAGCAGCGCGACAGGGAGGAGGGTGAGCTATGGCTACACCTTC.